The next 8 T cell receptor beta chains were all read from a single sample in a study of low-dose radiotherapy and immunotherapy resistance in tumors. TRAV- and TRBV-specific primers, spanning alpha and beta chains, primed first-strand cDNA. Using a constant-region primer together with a V-primer adapter, TCRs were subjected to roughly 20 PCR cycles of amplification. TCRdb called the reads again in MiXCR, with one record for every CDR3 protein. The sample lists about 60,000 distinct CDR3 sequences, 25% seen once, with 5.7% in the top ten. Time point described: before trial treatment. Material: PBMCs, obtained before treatment. The receptors were gathered from a male donor with prostate cancer.

This clonotype occurred many times. The chain couples TRBV28 to TRBJ2-7; D could derive from TRBD1 or TRBD2 (7 bases each). This CDR3 contains 12 residues. Deletions cut 5 bases from V and 5 bases from J, with 10 bases between. Germline-derived CDR1 and CDR2 are MDHEN and SYDVKM. For the CDR3, the DNA is TGTGCCAGCAGTAGCGGGACAGACGAGCAGTACTTC. Translating it yields CASSSGTDEQYF.

To note about this clonotype: This likely stems from a read error, as it lies one base from a far larger clone. V gene TRBV5-1 combines with J gene TRBJ2-3, with TRBD2 identical over 7 bases. Germline CDR1 and CDR2: SGHRS and YFSETQ. There are 17 residues in the CDR3. The CDR3 loop reads CASSLLHLAVSTDTQYF. CDR3 sequence (DNA): TGTGCCAGCAGCTTATTGCATCTAGCGGTAAGCACAGATACGCAGTATTTT.

Only a few counts were recorded for this clonotype. This sequence joins TRBV5-1 and TRBJ2-1, with D maybe TRBD2 (6 bases). Trimming removed 5 bases from V and 6 bases from J, with 12 bases in between. This CDR3 has 13 amino acids. CDR1 SGHRS and CDR2 YFSETQ come from the germline V gene. This chain's CDR3 is CASRSGFGNEQFF. As DNA, the CDR3 is TGCGCCAGCAGGAGCGGGTTCGGCAATGAGCAGTTCTTC.

V is TRBV27 and J is TRBJ1-2; 7 bases fit TRBD1. This CDR3 region has 13 residues. The junction had 4 bases not matched to a gene; V was cut back by 5 bases and J by 4 bases. Germline loops: CDR1 MNHEY, CDR2 SMNVEV (reference sequence). The CDR3 region has the DNA TGTGCCAGCAGTCCGGGACAGACCTATGGCTACACCTTC. Amino acids: CASSPGQTYGYTF.

This clonotype was seen ten or more times. This chain uses TRBV6-6 with TRBJ2-1; D is ambiguous. The length of the CDR3 is 15 residues. Germline lookup yields CDR1 MNHNY and CDR2 SVGAGI (reference sequence). V was cut by 2 bases and J by 7 bases, with 15 bases left in between. The CDR3 region is CASSYRSLRKNEQFF. The DNA for the CDR3 is TGTGCCAGCAGTTACCGTAGTCTCCGTAAAAATGAGCAGTTCTTC.

There are many counts of this clonotype. The rearrangement links TRBV10-3 to TRBJ2-1; D is possibly TRBD1 (5 bases). CDR3 length: 14 amino acids. The V end lost 2 bases, the J end lost 8 bases, and 13 bases lay between the germline ends. Per germline, CDR1 ENHRY and CDR2 SYGVKD. The CDR3 DNA reads as TGTGCCATCAGTGAGGCGCCCAGGGCGGATGAGCAGTTCTTC. It codes for CAISEAPRADEQFF.

By proportion, this clonotype is medium-sized. The chain is built from TRBV5-4 and TRBJ2-1, with 8 bases fitting TRBD2. This CDR3 region has 17 residues. The V segment lost 0 bases and the J segment 9 bases; nucleotides outside the gene matches: 14. From germline, CDR1 is SGHNT and CDR2 YYREEE (reference sequence). CDR3 nucleotides: TGTGCCAGCAGCTTGGGCGGGGATCGCGGGAGGCGAAGTGAGCAGTTCTTC. Its protein is CASSLGGDRGRRSEQFF.

This clonotype came up many times. This rearrangement joins TRBV11-2 to TRBJ1-2; perhaps TRBD1 as D (5 bases). Trimming took 5 bases from V and 8 from J, leaving 15 bases between them. The CDR3 loop spans 13 amino acids. CDR1 SGHAT and CDR2 FQNNGV come from the germline V gene. The CDR3 DNA sequence: TGTGCCAGCAGCCCCCGGACATCAGGAGGCTACACCTTC. Its translation: CASSPRTSGGYTF.